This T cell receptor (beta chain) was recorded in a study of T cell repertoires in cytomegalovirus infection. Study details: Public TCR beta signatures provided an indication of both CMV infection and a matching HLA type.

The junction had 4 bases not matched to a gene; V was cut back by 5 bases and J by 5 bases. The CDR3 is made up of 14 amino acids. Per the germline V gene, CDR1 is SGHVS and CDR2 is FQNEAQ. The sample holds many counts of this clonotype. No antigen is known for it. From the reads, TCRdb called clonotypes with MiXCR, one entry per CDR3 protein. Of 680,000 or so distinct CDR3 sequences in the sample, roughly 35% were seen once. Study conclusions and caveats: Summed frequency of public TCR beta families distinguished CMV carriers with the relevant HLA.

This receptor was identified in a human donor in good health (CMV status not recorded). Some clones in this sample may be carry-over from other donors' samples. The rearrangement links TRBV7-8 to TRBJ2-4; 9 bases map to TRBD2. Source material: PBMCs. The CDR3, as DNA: TGTGCCAGCAGCACTAGCGGGTGGCAAAACATTCAGTACTTC. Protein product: CASSTSGWQNIQYF.